This T cell receptor beta chain was identified in a study of blood T cell repertoires in COVID-19. Overall study context: The United States, Italy and Spain provided the acute and convalescent COVID-19 samples.

Germline CDR1 LGHNA, CDR2 YNFKEQ. This CDR3 region has 17 residues. The V and J ends lost 0 bases and 5 bases, in that order; junction bases with no gene match: 7. TCRdb's table, derived via immunoSEQ multiplex PCR, lists solely in-frame clones and lacks some. The data hold under 130,000 clones, with 70% to 90% observed a single time. The rearrangement links TRBV4-2 to TRBJ2-5, with 12 bases matching TRBD2. The sample taken for sequencing was peripheral blood. The receptor was isolated from a human donor in a cohort sampled during active COVID-19. As DNA, the CDR3 is TGTGCCAGCAGCCAAGACCCTAGCGGGGGGGCTACTGAGACCCAGTACTTC. Amino acid sequence: CASSQDPSGGATETQYF.